The sequence of this T cell receptor (beta chain) was determined in a study of CD8+ T cells in alopecia areata. As the sequencing template, cDNA was produced by extracting RNA and reverse transcribing it. Here immunoSEQ multiplex PCR was the method, and the copy in TCRdb shows in-frame clones only, minus some. The data show about 42,000 clones, 50% to 70% seen once. As for this clone: Antigen: not known.

V shed 2 bases and J shed 2 bases, with 7 bases lying between them. This CDR3 comprises 14 residues. CDR1 and CDR2 (germline): MNHEY, SMNVEV (reference sequence). Findings and caveats of the study: TCRs were shared less clearly across patients than in mice, possibly for HLA-related reasons.

Treatment here: oral pan-JAK inhibitor, 5-10 mg twice daily. Peripheral blood samples and lesional scalp punch biopsies were obtained from alopecia areata patients. The specimen comprised CD8+ T cells sorted from blood, sampled at week 4, from a patient treated with tofacitinib. This chain joins TRBV27 and TRBJ1-5; D gene unclear. The receptor's source is a human donor with alopecia areata. The DNA of the CDR3 is TGTGCCAGCAGTTTACGCTCCGGCAATCAGCCCCAGCATTTT. This gives the protein CASSLRSGNQPQHF.